This TCR beta chain was sequenced for a study of neoadjuvant nivolumab and ipilimumab in lung cancer. Study-wide findings and caveats: Resected tumors had greater TCR richness and clonality than uninvolved lung.

Sequencing used immunoSEQ multiplex PCR; TCRdb keeps in-frame clones, though not all of them. The top ten clones hold 20% to 25% of a sample with 20,000 to 25,000 clones, 82% of them seen once. Germline CDR1 LNHDA, CDR2 SQIVND (reference sequence). There are 14 residues in the CDR3. V lost 6 bases to trimming and J lost 4 bases, with 13 bases between them. Worth noting for this clone: Its antigen is currently unknown.

The sequence derives from an adult with non-small cell lung cancer. The chain joins TRBV19 to TRBJ2-1; a possible D gene is TRBD1 (7 bases). The sample here was peripheral blood, taken before neoadjuvant nivolumab, alone or with ipilimumab. The CDR3 sequence is CASRETGTYNEQFF. CDR3 sequence (DNA): TGTGCCAGTAGGGAGACAGGGACTTACAATGAGCAGTTCTTC.